The 24 T cell receptor beta chains listed next were all sequenced from one sample in a study of blood T cell repertoires in COVID-19. Produced via immunoSEQ multiplex PCR; TCRdb's table is partial and in-frame only. Of around 200,000 clones detected, roughly 87% appear once; the ten largest clones hold around 2.3%. Source material: PBMCs or T cells enriched from blood (not recorded which). The receptors come from a middle-aged woman with acute COVID-19.

The genes are TRBV5-7 and TRBJ1-5; D might be TRBD1 (6 bases). TRBV5-7 has ORF status, its function being uncertain. The CDR3 covers 15 residues. The V and J ends lost 2 bases and 1 base respectively, with 10 bases between them. DNA of the CDR3: TGTGCCAGCAGCTTTCGGACAGTCAGCAATCAGCCCCAGCATTTT. This translates into CASSFRTVSNQPQHF.

The V call is TRBV7-3, the J call TRBJ1-4, with D perhaps TRBD1 (5 bases). Per germline, CDR1 SGHTA and CDR2 FQGTGA. V shed 2 bases and J shed 0 bases, with 16 bases lying between them. The CDR3 length is 18 residues. The DNA of the CDR3 is TGTGCCAGCAGCTTAGACCAGGGTAACGGGTCAACTAATGAAAAACTGTTTTTT. Protein: CASSLDQGNGSTNEKLFF. Drawing the rest from reference TRBV7-3 and TRBJ1-4, the complete variable domain is GAGVSQTPSNKVTEKGKYVELRCDPISGHTALYWYRQSLGQGPEFLIYFQGTGAADDSGLPNDRFFAVRPEGSVSTLKIQRTERGDSAVYLCASSLDQGNGSTNEKLFFGSGTQLSVL.

V is TRBV5-5 and J is TRBJ1-5; the D is unclear. The CDR3 runs to 14 residues. The V gene's germline CDR1 is SGHKS and CDR2 YYEKEE (reference sequence). Deletions cut 2 bases from V and 0 bases from J, with 6 bases between. The CDR3: CASSFSSSNQPQHF. DNA for the CDR3: TGTGCCAGCAGCTTTAGCAGTAGCAATCAGCCCCAGCATTTT.

This chain links TRBV15 with TRBJ2-6, with 7 bases matching TRBD1. Trimming at V came to 2 bases and at J to 2 bases, leaving 6 bases not matched to a gene. The length of the CDR3 is 17 residues. The V gene's germline CDR1 is LNHNV and CDR2 YYDKDF (reference sequence). The CDR3 region has the DNA TGTGCCACCAGCAGATCTGACAGGGAAGCTGGGGCCAACGTCCTGACTTTC. This encodes CATSRSDREAGANVLTF.

This clone was detected only a few times. The V gene is TRBV5-1, the J gene TRBJ2-2; tentatively, D is TRBD1 (5 bases). This CDR3 comprises 13 residues. Germline V gene sequence: CDR1 SGHRS, CDR2 YFSETQ. V dropped 0 bases and J dropped 6 bases, with 6 bases sitting between them. CDR3 nucleotide sequence: TGCGCCAGCAGCTTGGAAGGGGCCGGGGAGCTGTTTTTT. This encodes CASSLEGAGELFF.

The sample holds one count of this clone. The rearrangement links TRBV19 to TRBJ2-7; TRBD1 matches at 10 bases. The CDR3 runs 14 residues. V lost 5 bases, J lost 3 bases, and 4 bases stayed unmatched. Germline CDR1 and CDR2: LNHDA and SQIVND (reference sequence). The CDR3 DNA reads as TGTGCCAGTAGTTCGGGACAGGGGAGCTACGAGCAGTACTTC. It codes for CASSSGQGSYEQYF.

The J gene is TRBJ1-3, the V gene TRBV7-3; perhaps TRBD1 as D (6 bases). CDR3 length: 15 amino acids. Germline V gives CDR1 SGHTA, CDR2 FQGTGA. V was shortened by 1 base and J by 4 bases, with 11 bases between the two germline ends. The CDR3 DNA sequence: TGTGCCAGCAGCTTAAGGGCAGGGGTCGGAAACACCATATATTTT. Amino acids: CASSLRAGVGNTIYF.

This clone was recorded once. J is TRBJ1-1 and V is TRBV30, with D hard to call. This CDR3 has 13 residues. The germline V gene encodes CDR1 GTSNPN and CDR2 SVGIG (reference sequence). V was shortened by 0 bases and J by 1 base, with 6 bases between the two germline ends. The CDR3 DNA is TGTGCCTGGAGTGTACTATCGAACACTGAAGCTTTCTTT. Translating gives CAWSVLSNTEAFF.

This clone was observed a few times. The CDR3 loop is CASTPARGQPQHF. The CDR3 DNA reads TGTGCCAGTACCCCGGCCAGGGGACAGCCCCAGCATTTT. V usage is TRBV19 and J usage is TRBJ1-5; weak D call: TRBD1 (6 bases). Trimming pared 7 bases from V and 7 bases from J, leaving 14 bases between. The CDR3 covers 13 residues. From germline, CDR1 is LNHDA and CDR2 SQIVND (reference sequence). Filled out from reference TRBV19 and TRBJ1-5, the complete variable domain reads DGGITQSPKYLFRKEGQNVTLSCEQNLNHDAMYWYRQDPGQGLRLIYYSQIVNDFQKGDIAEGYSVSREKKESFPLTVTSAQKNPTAFYLCASTPARGQPQHFGDGTRLSIL.

The chain couples TRBV7-3 to TRBJ2-1, with 16 bases matching TRBD2. Germline V gives CDR1 SGHTA, CDR2 FQGTGA. V was clipped by 3 bases and J by 5 bases; unmatched bases: 4. The CDR3 consists of 17 residues. CDR3 nucleotide sequence: TGTGCCAGCAGCTTTGGGACTAGCGGGAGGGCTGACAATGAGCAGTTCTTC. Its translation: CASSFGTSGRADNEQFF.

V is TRBV3-1 (or the pseudogene TRBV3-2) and J is TRBJ2-7, with 9 positions matching TRBD1. Per the germline V gene, CDR1 is LGHDT and CDR2 is YNNKEL (reference sequence). V shed 3 bases, J shed 5 bases, and the junction held 5 bases outside the gene matches. The length of the CDR3 is 14 residues. The DNA of the CDR3 is TGTGCCAGCAGCCATGGGACAGGGAAGCACGAGCAGTACTTC. Its protein product is CASSHGTGKHEQYF.

The V and J genes are TRBV28 and TRBJ1-2, with TRBD1 matching over 8 bases. The ends lost 6 bases at V and 4 bases at J; junction bases unmatched: 7. Germline V CDR1 and CDR2: MDHEN, SYDVKM. The length of the CDR3 is 14 residues. CDR3: CASRMTGVGYGYTF. The CDR3 nucleotides are TGTGCCAGCAGGATGACAGGGGTCGGCTATGGCTACACCTTC.

As to this clone: Additional DNA sequences in this sample encode the identical CDR3. The V gene is TRBV7-2, the J gene TRBJ2-5, with D perhaps TRBD1 (6 bases). V was pared by 0 bases and J by 2 bases, with 7 bases between. Germline V lookup: CDR1 SGHTA, CDR2 FQGNSA. The CDR3 extends over 14 amino acids. The CDR3 is CASSLARGQETQYF. CDR3 nucleotides: TGTGCCAGCAGCTTAGCGAGGGGGCAAGAGACCCAGTACTTC. Based on the CDR3 plus reference TRBV7-2 and TRBJ2-5, the full variable domain is GAGVSQSPSNKVTEKGKDVELRCDPISGHTALYWYRQSLGQGLEFLIYFQGNSAPDKSGLPSDRFSAERTGGSVSTLTIQRTQQEDSAVYLCASSLARGQETQYFGPGTRLLVL.

The chain combines TRBV4-1 with TRBJ2-4, with D possibly TRBD2 on 5 matching bases. Trimming shortened V by 3 bases and J by 8 bases, and 11 bases separated the two germline ends. Germline CDR1 and CDR2: MGHRA and YSYEKL. The CDR3 loop spans 13 amino acids. DNA for the CDR3: TGCGCCAGCAGCCAGGGTTCCGGGGACATTCAGTACTTC. Its protein is CASSQGSGDIQYF.

The chain is built from TRBV1 and TRBJ2-1; the table's D call, TRBD2, has no DNA check behind it. TRBV1 is shown as a pseudogene. This CDR3 has 17 amino acids. In DNA, the CDR3 is TGCACCAGCAGCCTTTCCCGCCCCAGAGGGTCCGGCAATGAGCAGTTCTTC. Amino acids: CTSSLSRPRGSGNEQFF.

Here the CDR3 reads CASSGVGHYEQYF. The CDR3 DNA sequence: TGTGCCAGCAGTGGGGTTGGACACTACGAGCAGTACTTC. This chain connects TRBV28 to TRBJ2-7; tentative D call: TRBD1 (5 bases). Germline CDR1 and CDR2: MDHEN and SYDVKM. V lost 5 bases, J lost 3 bases, and 11 bases lay in between. The CDR3 covers 13 residues.

V usage is TRBV5-1 and J usage is TRBJ1-2; possibly TRBD1 for D (6 bases). The CDR3 has 12 residues. V was clipped by 4 bases and J by 4 bases, with 8 bases between them. Germline CDR1 reads SGHRS; CDR2 reads YFSETQ. As DNA, the CDR3 is TGCGCCAGCAGCGTGGACAGCTATGGCTACACCTTC. Protein sequence: CASSVDSYGYTF.

The V gene is TRBV4-3, the J gene TRBJ1-4; the D gene is possibly TRBD1 (6 bases). Germline values: CDR1 LGHNA, CDR2 YSLEER. Trimming cost V 4 bases and J 7 bases, with 19 bases left between them. CDR3 size: 16 residues. CDR3 sequence: CASSPRERGEGEKLFF. CDR3 DNA: TGCGCCAGCAGCCCTCGGGAAAGGGGGGAGGGTGAAAAACTGTTTTTT.

This clone was seen a few times. V gene TRBV30 combines with J gene TRBJ1-1; maybe TRBD1 (6 bases). In germline, CDR1 is GTSNPN, CDR2 SVGIG (reference sequence). This CDR3 contains 14 residues. The V end lost 4 bases, the J end lost 3 bases, and 15 bases lay between the germline ends. CDR3 bases: TGTGCCTGGAATTATAGGGGGAGTTACACTGAAGCTTTCTTT. This translates into CAWNYRGSYTEAFF.

The rearrangement joins TRBV27 to TRBJ2-1, with 7 positions matching TRBD2. Germline CDR1 and CDR2: MNHEY and SMNVEV (reference sequence). The V gene end was trimmed by 5 bases and the J gene end by 7 bases; junction bases not matched to a gene: 14. The CDR3 sequence is 16 residues long. The CDR3 protein is CASSPGIGGLINEQFF. The CDR3 DNA is TGTGCCAGCAGTCCGGGGATCGGGGGGTTAATAAATGAGCAGTTCTTC.

V gene TRBV3-1 (or the pseudogene TRBV3-2) combines with J gene TRBJ2-5; maybe TRBD1 (5 bases). Trimming cost V 5 bases and J 5 bases, with 12 bases left between them. The CDR3 runs 13 residues. Germline loops: CDR1 LGHDT, CDR2 YNNKEL (reference sequence). CDR3 DNA: TGTGCCAGCAGCGGGGCGTTAGAGGAGACCCAGTACTTC. It specifies CASSGALEETQYF.

The rearrangement links TRBV6-5 to TRBJ1-1, with TRBD1 identical over 7 bases. The CDR3 has 15 amino acids. The junction had 2 bases not matched to a gene; V was cut back by 0 bases and J by 1 base. The germline gives CDR1 MNHEY, CDR2 SVGAGI. The chain's CDR3 is CASSYSNRGNTEAFF. CDR3 coding DNA: TGTGCCAGCAGTTACTCAAACAGGGGGAACACTGAAGCTTTCTTT.

The gene calls are TRBV5-1 and TRBJ2-1; no definite D call. The CDR3 covers 15 residues. Per germline, CDR1 SGHRS and CDR2 YFSETQ. V lost 0 bases to trimming and J lost 8 bases, with 15 bases between them. This chain's CDR3 is CASSLESAGRDEQFF. Written as DNA, the CDR3 is TGCGCCAGCAGCTTGGAATCGGCCGGTCGGGATGAGCAGTTCTTC.

The V and J genes are TRBV5-1 and TRBJ2-1; 12 bases agree with TRBD1. This CDR3 has 15 residues. Per the germline V gene, CDR1 is SGHRS and CDR2 is YFSETQ. Unmatched junction bases numbered 8, after V lost 3 bases and J lost 10 bases. The DNA of the CDR3 is TGCGCCAGCAGCTCCGGGACAGGGGGCGGGAGCGAGCAGTTCTTC. Amino acid sequence: CASSSGTGGGSEQFF.